Below are 30 T cell receptor beta chains sequenced from a single sample in a study of CD8 T cells in Susac syndrome. After extraction with the RNeasy kit, about 0.45 to 1 ug of the RNA was reverse transcribed using random hexamers. One entry per CDR3 protein results from TCRdb running MiXCR on the immunoSEQ multiplex PCR reads. The sample carries some 160,000 distinct CDR3 sequences, 94% recorded once. The source material was CD4+ T cells from PBMCs. All receptors derive from a human donor with Susac syndrome.

The chain joins TRBV20-1 to TRBJ2-7; no definite D call. Trimming took off 2 bases at V and 2 bases at J, with 13 bases between the two ends. Germline assignment: CDR1 DFQATT and CDR2 SNEGSKA (reference sequence). CDR3 length equals 14 residues. In nucleotides, the CDR3 is TGCAGTGCTAGATCCGGGCAATCCACCTACGAGCAGTACTTC. Translation gives CSARSGQSTYEQYF.

The chain is built from TRBV27 and TRBJ1-5, with D perhaps TRBD1 (5 bases). The CDR3 runs 14 residues. V was clipped by 5 bases and J by 5 bases, with 13 bases between them. CDR1 MNHEY and CDR2 SMNVEV come from the germline V gene (reference sequence). This CDR3 is CASSVGVSYQPQHF. In nucleotides, the CDR3 is TGTGCCAGCAGTGTAGGGGTCAGCTATCAGCCCCAGCATTTT.

The chain combines TRBV5-6 with TRBJ1-5, with D uncertain. Trimming left V 4 bases short and J 3 bases short, with 5 bases between. The germline V gene encodes CDR1 SGHDT and CDR2 YYEEEE. The CDR3 is 12 amino acids. CDR3 region: CASSPLNQPQHF. DNA of the CDR3: TGTGCCAGCAGCCCCCTCAATCAGCCCCAGCATTTT.

The chain links TRBV10-3 to TRBJ1-5; D unresolved. CDR3 length: 13 residues. V lost 4 bases, J lost 4 bases, and 8 bases lay in between. From germline, CDR1 is ENHRY and CDR2 SYGVKD. CDR3 sequence: CAISGAANQPQHF. In DNA form, the CDR3 reads TGTGCCATCAGTGGGGCCGCAAATCAGCCCCAGCATTTT.

The chain carries TRBV7-2 and TRBJ2-7; 7 bases are shared with TRBD1. J gave up 7 bases and V 5 bases, and 11 bases lay outside the gene matches. The CDR3 extends over 14 amino acids. Germline CDR1 is SGHTA and CDR2 is FQGNSA. In DNA, the CDR3 is TGTGCCAGCAGCCGCGGACAGGTCCCCGGGGAGCAGTACTTC. This codes for CASSRGQVPGEQYF.

This clonotype occurred once. V is TRBV12-3 or TRBV12-4 and J is TRBJ2-2; D is undetermined. Trimming removed 7 bases from V and 0 bases from J, with 12 bases in between. The CDR3 spans 15 residues. The DNA for the CDR3 is TGTGCCAGCAAAAGTGGCAGACCGAACACCGGGGAGCTGTTTTTT. Protein: CASKSGRPNTGELFF.

The V and J genes are TRBV4-3 and TRBJ2-2, with unresolved D. With 0 bases removed from V and 4 bases from J, the gap between germline ends came to 9 bases. CDR3 size: 15 residues. The germline CDR1 and CDR2 sequences are LGHNA and YSLEER. This CDR3 reads CASSQDHRSTGELFF. As DNA, the CDR3 is TGCGCCAGCAGCCAAGATCATCGCAGCACCGGGGAGCTGTTTTTT.

The V gene is TRBV9, the J gene TRBJ2-1; D not resolved. The ends were cut back, 0 bases at V and 4 bases at J, with 11 bases in the middle. Germline CDR1 is SGDLS and CDR2 is YYNGEE. There are 15 residues in the CDR3. The CDR3 region is CASSVGSSQYNEQFF. CDR3 bases: TGTGCCAGCAGCGTAGGCTCCTCCCAATACAATGAGCAGTTCTTC.

The chain couples TRBV7-2 to TRBJ2-2, with 9 bases aligning to TRBD2. This CDR3 is built from 16 residues. V shed 3 bases, J shed 5 bases, and the junction held 7 bases outside the gene matches. Germline-derived CDR1 and CDR2 are SGHTA and FQGNSA. The CDR3 coding sequence is TGTGCCAGCAGCTTCAAGCGGGGGGCCAATACCGGGGAGCTGTTTTTT. Protein sequence: CASSFKRGANTGELFF.

V is TRBV5-5 and J is TRBJ1-1; the D is unclear. Per the germline V gene, CDR1 is SGHKS and CDR2 is YYEKEE (reference sequence). V gave up 5 bases and J gave up 0 bases, with 8 bases separating them. The length of the CDR3 is 13 residues. CDR3 in amino acids: CASRIGVNTEAFF. The CDR3, as DNA: TGTGCCAGCAGAATTGGGGTGAACACTGAAGCTTTCTTT.

The J gene is TRBJ2-2, the V gene TRBV9, with TRBD1 as a possible D gene (5 bases). Trimming cost V 0 bases and J 2 bases, with 8 bases left between them. The CDR3 extends over 15 amino acids. Germline assignment: CDR1 SGDLS and CDR2 YYNGEE. The CDR3 here is CASSVVGVNTGELFF. Written as DNA, the CDR3 is TGTGCCAGCAGCGTAGTAGGGGTTAACACCGGGGAGCTGTTTTTT.

The chain recombines TRBV7-6 with TRBJ2-7, with D uncertain. The CDR3 has 14 amino acids. V was shortened by 0 bases and J by 1 base, with 7 bases between the two germline ends. CDR1 and CDR2 (germline): SGHVS, FNYEAQ. As DNA, the CDR3 is TGTGCCAGCAGCTTAGCAACACATTCCTACGAGCAGTACTTC. It codes for CASSLATHSYEQYF. Full variable domain (outside the CDR3, taken from reference TRBV7-6 and TRBJ2-7): GAGVSQSPRYKVTKRGQDVALRCDPISGHVSLYWYRQALGQGPEFLTYFNYEAQQDKSGLPNDRFSAERPEGSISTLTIQRTEQRDSAMYRCASSLATHSYEQYFGPGTRLTVT.

This rearrangement joins TRBV15 to TRBJ2-7, with D maybe TRBD1 (5 bases). Germline loops: CDR1 LNHNV, CDR2 YYDKDF (reference sequence). There are 14 residues in the CDR3. Trimming removed 9 bases at V and 6 bases at J, with 21 bases between. CDR3 in amino acids: CATGPLAGRREQYF. The DNA of the CDR3 is TGTGCCACGGGGCCTTTGGCAGGGCGGCGCGAGCAGTACTTC.

This CDR3 reads CASTRLAGDGYEQFF. CDR3 bases: TGTGCCAGCACCAGACTAGCGGGGGATGGATATGAGCAGTTCTTC. The chain combines TRBV6-4 with TRBJ2-1; 12 nucleotides agree with TRBD2. This CDR3 contains 15 residues. Germline V CDR1 and CDR2: MRHNA, SNTAGT. V trimming: 7 bases; J trimming: 8 bases; junction bases outside the gene matches: 9.

The rearrangement joins TRBV29-1 to TRBJ2-1, with TRBD1 matching 7 bases. CDR1 and CDR2 (germline): SQVTM, ANQGSEA. This CDR3 has 11 residues. The V and J ends lost 4 bases and 6 bases, in that order; junction bases with no gene match: 0. CDR3 region: CSVAGGNEQFF. The CDR3 coding sequence is TGCAGCGTTGCAGGGGGCAATGAGCAGTTCTTC.

This chain uses TRBV5-4 with TRBJ1-6; possible D gene TRBD1, 5 bases. The CDR3 runs to 14 residues. Germline loops: CDR1 SGHNT, CDR2 YYREEE (reference sequence). V was cut by 0 bases and J by 7 bases, with 8 bases left in between. CDR3 sequence: CASSLDQGNSPLHF. CDR3 nucleotide sequence: TGTGCCAGCAGCTTGGACCAGGGAAATTCACCCCTCCACTTT.

The chain has TRBV18 and TRBJ1-1; D unresolved. This CDR3 is built from 14 residues. Germline-derived CDR1 and CDR2 are KGHSH and LQKENI. Trimming left V 4 bases short and J 1 base short, with 10 bases between. In DNA, the CDR3 is TGTGCCAGCTCACTTGCAGAGGGGAACACTGAAGCTTTCTTT. Protein: CASSLAEGNTEAFF.

This chain links TRBV7-8 with TRBJ2-1; D not resolved. The CDR3 covers 14 residues. Germline-derived CDR1 and CDR2 are SGHVS and FQNEAQ. The V and J ends lost 4 bases and 7 bases respectively, with 14 bases between them. DNA of the CDR3: TGTGCCAGCAGCTGGAATACGGACCGAAATGAGCAGTTCTTC. Residues: CASSWNTDRNEQFF.

The CDR3 loop is CSVSWRSKGVNYGYTF. The CDR3 region has the DNA TGCAGCGTTTCGTGGCGATCAAAGGGAGTTAACTATGGCTACACCTTC. This sequence joins TRBV29-1 and TRBJ1-2, with D unclear. The V gene's germline CDR1 is SQVTM and CDR2 ANQGSEA. The CDR3 runs 16 residues. Trimming took off 5 bases at V and 1 base at J, with 20 bases between the two ends.

The chain joins TRBV4-3 to TRBJ2-3; D not certain. Trimming shortened V by 3 bases and J by 0 bases, and 10 bases separated the two germline ends. CDR1 and CDR2 (germline): LGHNA, YSLEER. The CDR3 is 15 amino acids. The CDR3 loop reads CASSHSYASTDTQYF. CDR3 in DNA: TGCGCCAGCAGCCACAGTTATGCTAGCACAGATACGCAGTATTTT.

The chain uses TRBV21-1 and TRBJ2-2. TRBV21-1 counts as a pseudogene. The CDR3 covers 15 residues. The chain's CDR3 is CASRKEGSNTGELFF. The CDR3 DNA reads TGTGCCAGCAGAAAGGAAGGAAGTAACACCGGGGAGCTGTTTTTT.

This clonotype was seen a handful of times. J is TRBJ2-1 and V is TRBV5-1, with a weak D call TRBD2 (6 bases). Trimming took 0 bases from V and 7 from J, leaving 8 bases between them. CDR1 is SGHRS, CDR2 YFSETQ, per germline. CDR3 length: 13 amino acids. CDR3 sequence (DNA): TGCGCCAGCAGCTTGGGGGGGGAGAATGAGCAGTTCTTC. This gives the protein CASSLGGENEQFF.

The chain combines TRBV12-3 or TRBV12-4 with TRBJ1-2, with a possible D match to TRBD1 (6 bases). This CDR3 is 16 amino acids long. V dropped 3 bases and J dropped 2 bases, with 16 bases sitting between them. The CDR3 bases are TGTGCCAGCAGTTTCCGTCAGGGGACTATGAACTATGGCTACACCTTC. It is translated as CASSFRQGTMNYGYTF.

The chain joins TRBV7-7 to TRBJ2-6; D is perhaps TRBD1 (6 bases). Trimming removed 5 bases from V and 0 bases from J, with 17 bases in between. This CDR3 is 18 amino acids long. Germline V gene lookup returns CDR1 SSHAT and CDR2 FNYEAQ (reference sequence). The CDR3 protein is CASSPDRPNNSGANVLTF. CDR3 bases: TGTGCCAGCAGCCCAGACAGGCCTAATAACTCTGGGGCCAACGTCCTGACTTTC.

The chain combines TRBV4-3 with TRBJ2-1; D is unclear. This CDR3 is 13 amino acids long. Germline V gene sequence: CDR1 LGHNA, CDR2 YSLEER. V gave up 3 bases and J gave up 8 bases, with 11 bases separating them. In DNA, the CDR3 is TGCGCCAGCAGCCACGGCAGGTATTATGAGCAGTTCTTC. Encoded protein: CASSHGRYYEQFF.

The chain recombines TRBV7-7 with TRBJ2-1, with D perhaps being TRBD1 or TRBD2 (5 bases each). This CDR3 comprises 15 residues. The germline V gene has CDR1 SSHAT and CDR2 FNYEAQ (reference sequence). V shed 1 base and J shed 5 bases, with 12 bases lying between them. CDR3 in DNA: TGTGCCAGCAGCTTAGATCGAGGGGCCCACAATGAGCAGTTCTTC. Translated: CASSLDRGAHNEQFF. Supplemented by reference TRBV7-7 and TRBJ2-1, the full variable domain reads GAGVSQSPRYKVTKRGQDVTLRCDPISSHATLYWYQQALGQGPEFLTYFNYEAQPDKSGLPSDRFSAERPEGSISTLTIQRTEQRDSAMYRCASSLDRGAHNEQFFGPGTRLTVL.

This sequence joins TRBV14 and TRBJ1-2, with 8 bases that match TRBD1. CDR1 is SGHDN, CDR2 FVKESK, per germline. The CDR3 covers 17 residues. J was trimmed by 0 bases and V by 0 bases; bases with no gene match: 6. The CDR3 DNA reads as TGTGCCAGCAGCCAAGATGCACAGGGGGTACCTAACTATGGCTACACCTTC. Amino acids: CASSQDAQGVPNYGYTF.

The chain uses TRBV7-9 and TRBJ1-2, with D maybe TRBD1 (5 bases). The ends were cut back, 2 bases at V and 3 bases at J, with 16 bases in the middle. The CDR3 runs to 16 residues. Per germline, CDR1 SEHNR and CDR2 FQNEAQ (reference sequence). CDR3 in amino acids: CASSLWRGGGDYGYTF. Written as DNA, the CDR3 is TGTGCCAGCAGCTTATGGCGGGGCGGCGGAGACTATGGCTACACCTTC.

The gene calls are TRBV2 and TRBJ2-3; maybe TRBD2 (6 bases). This CDR3 contains 14 residues. V shed 5 bases and J shed 4 bases, with 13 bases lying between them. CDR1 and CDR2 from the germline V gene are SNHLY and FYNNEI. The CDR3 nucleotides are TGTGCCAGCAGTCAATTATGGGGGGCAGATACGCAGTATTTT. Encoded protein: CASSQLWGADTQYF.

The rearrangement joins TRBV11-2 to TRBJ2-1; perhaps TRBD2 as D (7 bases). V was trimmed by 7 bases and J by 0 bases, leaving 19 bases between them. The CDR3 totals 17 residues. The germline gives CDR1 SGHAT, CDR2 FQNNGV. The CDR3 here is CASILPPGGSSYNEQFF. Here the CDR3 DNA reads TGTGCCAGCATTCTACCCCCGGGGGGCAGCTCCTACAATGAGCAGTTCTTC. The entire variable domain, with the rest obtained from reference TRBV11-2 and TRBJ2-1, is as follows: EAGVAQSPRYKIIEKRQSVAFWCNPISGHATLYWYQQILGQGPKLLIQFQNNGVVDDSQLPKDRFSAERLKGVDSTLKIQPAKLEDSAVYLCASILPPGGSSYNEQFFGPGTRLTVL.